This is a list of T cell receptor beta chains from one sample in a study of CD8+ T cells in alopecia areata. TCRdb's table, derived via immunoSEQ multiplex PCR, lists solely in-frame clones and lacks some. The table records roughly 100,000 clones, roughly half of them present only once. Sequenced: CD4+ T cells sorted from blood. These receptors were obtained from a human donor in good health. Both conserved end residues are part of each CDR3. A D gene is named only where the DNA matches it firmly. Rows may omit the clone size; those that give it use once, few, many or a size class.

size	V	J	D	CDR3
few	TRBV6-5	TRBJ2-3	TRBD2	CASSYSLRGWTDTQYF
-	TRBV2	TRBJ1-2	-	CASSASSVSNYGYTF
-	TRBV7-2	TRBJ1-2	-	CASSHPQGRDYGYTF
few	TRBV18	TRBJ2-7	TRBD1	CASSFGQGYEQYF
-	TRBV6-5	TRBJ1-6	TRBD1	CASSYFGTGDSPLHF
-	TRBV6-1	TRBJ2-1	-	CASRPGTQAYNEQFF
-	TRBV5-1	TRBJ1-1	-	CASSTGGNTEAFF
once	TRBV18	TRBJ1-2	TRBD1	CASSPLTGNYGYTF
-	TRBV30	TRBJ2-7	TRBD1	CAWREGGTGRYEQYF
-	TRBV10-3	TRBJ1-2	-	CAISSGQNYGYTF
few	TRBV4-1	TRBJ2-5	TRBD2	CASSQDSVAGYQGTQYF
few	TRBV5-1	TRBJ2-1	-	CASSGDGGNEQFF
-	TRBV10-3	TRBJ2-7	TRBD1	CAIAPGTGVSYEQYF
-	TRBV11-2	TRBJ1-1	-	CASSFWGRDTEAFF
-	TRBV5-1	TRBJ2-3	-	CASSPPSTDTQYF
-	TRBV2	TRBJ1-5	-	CASSDRASNQPQHF
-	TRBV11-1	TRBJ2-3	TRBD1	CASSLAGDRTDTQYF
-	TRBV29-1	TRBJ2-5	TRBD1	CSVAPGTGQETQYF
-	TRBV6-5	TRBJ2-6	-	CASSHQRSGANVLTF
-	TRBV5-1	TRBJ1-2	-	CASSLRTPIHQTQRGYTF
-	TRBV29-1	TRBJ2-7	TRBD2	CSGEGLAGRYEQYF
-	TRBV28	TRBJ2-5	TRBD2	CASKASGGGQETQYF
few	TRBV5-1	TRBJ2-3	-	CASSLQAGTDTQYF
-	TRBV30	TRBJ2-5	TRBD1	CAWKKGTDQETQYF
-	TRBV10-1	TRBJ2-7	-	CASSPEGTYEQYF
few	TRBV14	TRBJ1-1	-	CASSQGRDTEAFF
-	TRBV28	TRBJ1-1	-	CASSLPARNTEAFF
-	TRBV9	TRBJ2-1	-	CASSGGLLNEQFF
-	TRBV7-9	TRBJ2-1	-	CASSLRGREAKSYNEQFF
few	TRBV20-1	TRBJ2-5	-	CSAPFEGTQYF
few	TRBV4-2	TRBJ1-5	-	CASSQSGGNQPQHF
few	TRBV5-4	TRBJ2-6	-	CASSLLNSGANVLTF
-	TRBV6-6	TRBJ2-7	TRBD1	CASSSRQGAHEQYF
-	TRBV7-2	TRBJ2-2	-	CASSLNLANTGELFF
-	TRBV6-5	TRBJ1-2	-	CASSRRDFNYGYTF
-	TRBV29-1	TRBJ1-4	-	CSVILRGQGATNEKLFF
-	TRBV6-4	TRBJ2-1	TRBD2	CASSKELAGAYNEQFF
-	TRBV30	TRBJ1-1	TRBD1	CAWRGQGYTEAFF
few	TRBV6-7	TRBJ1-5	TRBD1	CASSLEGADVGNQPQHF
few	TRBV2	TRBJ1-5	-	CASSESSGNQPQHF
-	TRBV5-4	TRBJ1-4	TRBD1	CASSRRQGAAEKLFF
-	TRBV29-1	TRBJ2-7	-	CSVEEPPYEQYF
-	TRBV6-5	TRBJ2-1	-	CASSFSRGEQFF
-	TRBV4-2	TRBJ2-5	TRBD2	CASSHRLAGAETQYF
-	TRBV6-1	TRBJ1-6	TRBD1	CASSGGQGGDSPLHF
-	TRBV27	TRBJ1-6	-	CASSLNWNSPLHF
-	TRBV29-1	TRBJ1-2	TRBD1	CSVGQGNYGYTF
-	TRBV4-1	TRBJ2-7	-	CASSQVWNDEQYF
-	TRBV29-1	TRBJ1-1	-	CSVVTPGSRTEAFF
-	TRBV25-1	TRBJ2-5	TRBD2	CASSEDPAGVPRETQYF
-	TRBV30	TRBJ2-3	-	CAWSVLNLGTDTQYF
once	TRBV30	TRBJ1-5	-	CAWSSRANQPQHF
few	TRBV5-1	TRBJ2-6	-	CASSLAQVPNSGANVLTF
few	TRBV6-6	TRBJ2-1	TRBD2	CASSYKAGGLREQFF